This T cell receptor (beta chain) was obtained from a study of T cell responses to AZD1222 COVID-19 vaccine. The study's findings and limits: After two AZD1222 doses, spike-specific TCR breadth and depth rose versus day 0.

Clones were sequenced by immunoSEQ multiplex PCR, and TCRdb holds only the in-frame ones, with some missing. The sample holds roughly 96,000 clones; about 90% are singletons and the top ten take 20% to 30%. A word on this clone: As yet, its antigen is unknown.

The germline V gene encodes CDR1 LNHDA and CDR2 SQIVND (reference sequence). CDR3 length: 14 residues. The V end lost 5 bases, the J end lost 4 bases, and 14 bases lay between the germline ends. The chain carries TRBV19 and TRBJ1-2; no clear D. The sequencing used peripheral blood, collected on day 0 of AZD1222 vaccination. The receptor's source is an adult in good health. The CDR3 reads CASSLHEGGYGYTF. The CDR3 DNA follows: TGTGCCAGTAGTCTCCACGAGGGCGGCTATGGCTACACCTTC.